This record concerns one TCR beta chain sequence. This clonotype was seen only a few times. The antigen it recognizes is unknown. No per-base quality is available; no much larger clone lies one base away. The data are from a study of T cell repertoires in cytomegalovirus infection (dated by TCRdb to about 2019). At the level of the whole study: Recently identified HLA-C-restricted CMV epitopes, whose presentation resists viral immunomodulation, were targeted by peptide stimulations together with well-studied HLA-B-restricted epitopes. Donor HLA type was relevant to the analysis, as public TCR beta signatures indicated carriage of CMV infection together with the matching HLA type.

Sequencer: Illumina HiSeq 1500. The raw public reads went through TCRdb reprocessing: fastp at Q25, MiXCR clone calling, in-frame beta chains kept. Every distinct CDR3 protein forms one entry, paired with its most common genes and DNA. The sample yields around 71,000 distinct CDR3 sequences; 35% to 45% were counted once. 85% to 95% of the sample goes to the ten largest clones. The CDR3 runs 17 residues from the cysteine to the phenylalanine. Only the CDR3 region is kept as DNA, spanning 51 bases read in frame from base 1. Germline trimming: 5 bases from V, 5 bases from J; junction bases outside gene matches: 10. According to the germline V gene, CDR1 reads MNHGY and CDR2 reads SAAAGT. What the authors observed across the whole study: In the ex vivo response, HLA-C-restricted CMV-specific TCR beta clonotypes were dominant, and in two of eight donors the single most frequent clonotype came from this HLA-C-restricted group. In both this cohort and an independent cohort of some 350 donors, the cumulative frequency of public TCR beta family members distinguished carriers of CMV infection plus the relevant HLA type.

Read against the paper, the sample's treatment or condition label means: in vitro stimulation with specific CMV peptide epitopes to enrich CMV-specific T cells. This sequence originates from a human donor in good health (CMV status not recorded). Some clones in this sample may be carry-over from other donors' samples. The chain is encoded by TRBV6-8 joined to TRBJ2-3, with 13 bases matching TRBD2. This specimen consisted of CD8+ T cells from cultured PBMCs, obtained from culture after CMV antigen stimulation. The CDR3 region: CASSTTSGGSKVDTQYF. The DNA sequence is TGTGCCAGCAGTACGACTAGCGGGGGGAGTAAGGTAGATACGCAGTATTTT.